This TCR beta chain came from a study of CD8+CD57+ T cells in acquired aplastic anemia. Study as a whole: Mean DNA quantity obtained from sorted CD4+ and CD8+ cells was 3 to 4 ug. Overall study results and limits: Over 25 CD8+ CDR3 sequences occurred in both the patients and the controls.

The patients chosen for sequencing had shown expansion of CD8+CD57+ cells (detected by flow cytometry). This clonotype was seen only once. Its antigen remains unknown. Germline V gives CDR1 LNHDA, CDR2 SQIVND (reference sequence). V dropped 5 bases and J dropped 2; count of bases not matched to a gene: 6. CDR3 size: 14 residues. The template used for profiling TCR beta VDJ and CDR3 was genomic DNA. TCRdb itself ran the reads through MiXCR, one entry per CDR3 protein. The profile shows about 160,000 distinct CDR3 sequences, 48% of them singletons. The sequencing input was sorted CD4+, CD8+, or CD8+CD57+ T cells (not recorded which) from PBMCs. The TCR originated in a human donor with aplastic anemia. The chain couples TRBV19 to TRBJ2-7, with 7 bases fitting TRBD1. CDR3 region: CASSPRQGPYEQYF. CDR3 nucleotides: TGTGCCAGTAGTCCAAGACAGGGACCCTACGAGCAGTACTTC.